Shown below are 14 T cell receptor beta chains from a single sample sequenced in a study of T cell changes during pregnancy in multiple sclerosis. Clones were sequenced by immunoSEQ multiplex PCR, and TCRdb holds only the in-frame ones, with some missing. The data contain tens of thousands of clones, under 90% of them singletons. Sequenced here: peripheral blood, sampled in the first trimester of pregnancy. These receptor sequences come from a female donor in good health, enrolled as a control in a pregnancy study.

The chain combines TRBV29-1 with TRBJ2-1, with 9 bases identical to TRBD2. Trimming took 8 bases from V and 10 from J; bases not matched to a gene: 15. The V gene's germline CDR1 is SQVTM and CDR2 ANQGSEA. This CDR3 spans 14 amino acids. The CDR3 loop is CSYYGAGGPGEQFF. The CDR3, as DNA: TGCAGCTATTATGGGGCGGGAGGGCCAGGAGAGCAGTTCTTC.

V usage is TRBV18 and J usage is TRBJ2-3; 10 bases line up with TRBD2. Germline CDR1 is KGHSH and CDR2 is LQKENI. The CDR3 extends over 20 amino acids. Unmatched junction bases numbered 22, after V lost 4 bases and J lost 6 bases. This CDR3 is CASSRVETSGTSVGRDTQYF. CDR3 DNA: TGTGCCAGCTCACGGGTCGAAACATCCGGGACTAGCGTTGGCCGCGATACGCAGTATTTT.

The genes are TRBV5-6 and TRBJ2-5, with D possibly being TRBD1 (6 bases). Germline CDR1 SGHDT, CDR2 YYEEEE. Trimming removed 0 bases from V and 8 bases from J, with 14 bases in between. The CDR3 is made up of 14 amino acids. The CDR3, as DNA: TGTGCCAGCAGCTTGGTGGCACGACAGGAAACCCAGTACTTC. Amino acids: CASSLVARQETQYF. Based on the CDR3 plus reference TRBV5-6 and TRBJ2-5, the full variable domain is DAGVTQSPTHLIKTRGQQVTLRCSPKSGHDTVSWYQQALGQGPQFIFQYYEEEERQRGNFPDRFSGHQFPNYSSELNVNALLLGDSALYLCASSLVARQETQYFGPGTRLLVL.

The CDR3 loop reads CASSEGGSFGYTF. The CDR3 DNA follows: TGCGCCAGCAGTGAGGGAGGGTCTTTTGGCTACACCTTC. The chain links TRBV10-1 to TRBJ1-2; no reliable D call. Germline CDR1 is WNHNN and CDR2 is SYGVQD (reference sequence). V shed 2 bases and J shed 7 bases, with 11 bases lying between them. The CDR3 spans 13 residues.

A few counts support this clone. The genes are TRBV7-9 and TRBJ1-1; weak D call: TRBD1 (6 bases). V was shortened by 5 bases and J by 5 bases, with 12 bases between the two germline ends. This CDR3 contains 13 residues. Germline V gives CDR1 SEHNR, CDR2 FQNEAQ (reference sequence). The CDR3 spells CASSLNRETEAFF. The DNA for the CDR3 is TGTGCCAGCAGCCTAAACAGGGAGACTGAAGCTTTCTTT.

The genes are TRBV28 and TRBJ1-5; D gene ambiguous. V gave up 7 bases and J gave up 5 bases, with 3 bases separating them. Germline CDR1 MDHEN, CDR2 SYDVKM. This CDR3 spans 10 amino acids. CDR3 nucleotide sequence: TGTGCCAGCAACTATCAGCCCCAGCATTTT. Translated: CASNYQPQHF.

The V gene is TRBV28, the J gene TRBJ2-5; perhaps TRBD1 as D (7 bases). Germline CDR1 reads MDHEN; CDR2 reads SYDVKM. V lost 8 bases and J lost 5, with 18 bases in between. The CDR3 loop spans 14 amino acids. CDR3 in amino acids: CASFNAGQWETQYF. CDR3 in DNA: TGTGCCAGCTTTAACGCGGGACAGTGGGAGACCCAGTACTTC.

The rearrangement links TRBV7-2 to TRBJ1-1; a weak D match, TRBD1 (5 bases). This CDR3 has 14 residues. In germline, CDR1 is SGHTA, CDR2 FQGNSA. V was cut by 5 bases and J by 3 bases, with 13 bases left in between. The DNA for the CDR3 is TGTGCCAGCAGCCCCGCAGGGTGGGACACTGAAGCTTTCTTT. Its protein product is CASSPAGWDTEAFF.

The chain has TRBV10-2 and TRBJ2-7, with 8 bases that match TRBD1. The V gene end was trimmed by 6 bases and the J gene end by 3 bases; junction bases not matched to a gene: 7. CDR3 length: 14 amino acids. Germline loops: CDR1 WSHSY, CDR2 SAAADI. This CDR3 reads CASRPGQVNYEQYF. The DNA for the CDR3 is TGCGCCAGCAGACCGGGACAGGTGAACTACGAGCAGTACTTC.

This clone was detected only once. This chain joins TRBV5-1 and TRBJ2-7; D might be TRBD1 (6 bases). V was pared by 0 bases and J by 2 bases, with 15 bases between. Germline lookup yields CDR1 SGHRS and CDR2 YFSETQ. This CDR3 is 16 amino acids long. The CDR3 loop reads CASSLERQGPTYEQYF. In nucleotides, the CDR3 is TGCGCCAGCAGCTTGGAGCGGCAGGGGCCTACCTACGAGCAGTACTTC.

The genes are TRBV11-2 and TRBJ1-1; D is unclear. This CDR3 comprises 13 residues. Trimming stripped 0 bases from V and 0 bases from J, with 2 bases between. From germline, CDR1 is SGHAT and CDR2 FQNNGV. The CDR3 coding sequence is TGTGCCAGCAGCTTAGACATGAACACTGAAGCTTTCTTT. This encodes CASSLDMNTEAFF. Supplemented by reference TRBV11-2 and TRBJ1-1, the full variable domain reads EAGVAQSPRYKIIEKRQSVAFWCNPISGHATLYWYQQILGQGPKLLIQFQNNGVVDDSQLPKDRFSAERLKGVDSTLKIQPAKLEDSAVYLCASSLDMNTEAFFGQGTRLTVV.

In its sample, this clone was seen once. The genes are TRBV4-2 and TRBJ2-5; the match to TRBD2 covers 7 bases. The germline V gene has CDR1 LGHNA and CDR2 YNFKEQ. V trimming: 1 base; J trimming: 1 base; junction bases outside the gene matches: 6. CDR3 length equals 16 residues. The CDR3 sequence is CASSQGAGPVQETQYF. The DNA of the CDR3 is TGTGCCAGCAGCCAAGGAGCGGGGCCGGTCCAAGAGACCCAGTACTTC.

This clone was counted a single time. This chain joins TRBV30 and TRBJ1-3; D is uncertain. This CDR3 region has 15 residues. Trimming removed 0 bases from V and 0 bases from J, with 9 bases in between. The germline CDR1 and CDR2 sequences are GTSNPN and SVGIG (reference sequence). Written as DNA, the CDR3 is TGTGCCTGGAGTGTAATCGGGGTCTCTGGAAACACCATATATTTT. The encoded protein is CAWSVIGVSGNTIYF.

V gene TRBV4-2 combines with J gene TRBJ2-7; the match to TRBD2 covers 10 bases. The CDR3 is 17 amino acids. Germline CDR1 LGHNA, CDR2 YNFKEQ. With 0 bases clipped from V and 0 bases from J, the junction kept 5 bases outside the gene matches. CDR3 DNA sequence: TGTGCCAGCAGCCAAGAGGGGAGCGGGGGGGCCTCCTACGAGCAGTACTTC. It translates to CASSQEGSGGASYEQYF.